This T cell receptor (beta chain) is drawn from a study of cytomegalovirus exposure and HLA in healthy donors. Findings of the study overall: A prior analysis recorded that most TCR beta V segments were productive about 90% or about 30% of the time.

This PCR relied on a set of 60 Vbeta primers and 13 Jbeta primers. TCRdb's table, derived via immunoSEQ multiplex PCR, lists solely in-frame clones and lacks some. This repertoire shows roughly 100,000 clones, more than 60% found once; its top ten account for 2% to 2.5%. About this clone: Its antigen is as yet unknown.

Germline CDR1 is LNHDA and CDR2 is SQIVND (reference sequence). The CDR3 spans 13 residues. V was trimmed by 7 bases and J by 4 bases, leaving 11 bases between them. The receptor was derived from a man aged 40-49 years in good health and CMV-seronegative. The rearrangement uses TRBV19 and TRBJ2-1; tentative D call: TRBD1 (6 bases). The sequenced sample consisted of PBMCs. The CDR3 spells CASNADRYNEQFF. The DNA for the CDR3 is TGTGCCAGTAATGCTGACAGGTACAATGAGCAGTTCTTC.